One sample yielded the 24 T cell receptor beta chains listed below, sequenced in a study of cytomegalovirus exposure and HLA in healthy donors. PCR primers comprised 60 Vbeta and 13 Jbeta primers. Here immunoSEQ multiplex PCR was the method, and the copy in TCRdb shows in-frame clones only, minus some. The profile covers approximately 280,000 clones, with 70% to 90% appearing a single time and about 2% taken by the ten largest. Source material: PBMCs. The receptors stem from a young woman in good health and CMV-seronegative.

The V call is TRBV5-6, the J call TRBJ2-1; TRBD2 matches at 15 bases. This CDR3 has 16 amino acids. V was clipped by 1 base and J by 8 bases; unmatched bases: 4. CDR1 is SGHDT, CDR2 YYEEEE, per germline. The CDR3 DNA reads as TGTGCCAGCAGCTTGAGGACTAGCGGGGGGGCCCATGAGCAGTTCTTC. This translates into CASSLRTSGGAHEQFF.

Remarks on this clone: One end of the junction is discordant with germline, which a read error may explain. This chain uses TRBV7-9 with TRBJ2-7, with D perhaps TRBD1 (6 bases). This CDR3 has 12 amino acids. The germline V gene encodes CDR1 SEHNR and CDR2 FQNEAQ (reference sequence). The CDR3 DNA reads as TGTTCCAGCAGCTTATCAGGGGACGAGCAGTACTTC. This translates into CSSSLSGDEQYF.

The rearrangement links TRBV7-2 to TRBJ2-1, with 8 positions matching TRBD2. Unmatched junction bases numbered 6, after V lost 1 base and J lost 7 bases. CDR3 length: 15 amino acids. CDR1 is SGHTA and CDR2 is FQGNSA in the germline V gene. The chain's CDR3 is CASSLEAGGPNEQFF. In nucleotides, the CDR3 is TGTGCCAGCAGCTTAGAGGCGGGGGGTCCTAATGAGCAGTTCTTC.

This clone was seen once. V and J are TRBV19 and TRBJ2-2; D is possibly TRBD1 (6 bases). Deletions cut 2 bases from V and 5 bases from J, with 15 bases between. Germline V gene data show CDR1 as LNHDA and CDR2 as SQIVND (reference sequence). This CDR3 comprises 16 residues. For the CDR3, the DNA is TGTGCCAGTAGTATAAGAACAGGGCGTTTTACCGGGGAGCTGTTTTTT. Translating gives CASSIRTGRFTGELFF.

The V gene is TRBV10-3, the J gene TRBJ2-1; 9 bases agree with TRBD2. Germline V gene lookup returns CDR1 ENHRY and CDR2 SYGVKD. CDR3 length: 15 amino acids. After removal of 6 bases from V and 0 bases from J, the junction contained 3 bases not matched to a gene. CDR3 DNA sequence: TGTGCCATCAGCCTAGCGGGGAGCTCCTACAATGAGCAGTTCTTC. Translation: CAISLAGSSYNEQFF.

CDR3 region: CASSVVVAGNNEQFF. The CDR3 coding sequence is TGTGCCAGCAGCGTAGTGGTAGCGGGGAACAATGAGCAGTTCTTC. This chain joins TRBV9 and TRBJ2-1; 8 bases are shared with TRBD2. CDR3 size: 15 residues. The germline gives CDR1 SGDLS, CDR2 YYNGEE. V trimming: 0 bases; J trimming: 5 bases; junction bases outside the gene matches: 4.

V gene TRBV9 combines with J gene TRBJ2-5; TRBD2 agrees at 7 bases. J gave up 2 bases and V 1 base, and 8 bases lay outside the gene matches. This CDR3 region has 16 residues. CDR1 SGDLS and CDR2 YYNGEE come from the germline V gene. The DNA for the CDR3 is TGTGCCAGCAGCGTAACAAGCGGGGACCGACAAGAGACCCAGTACTTC. Its protein is CASSVTSGDRQETQYF.

The V gene is TRBV7-8, the J gene TRBJ2-1; D not resolved. Germline CDR1 SGHVS, CDR2 FQNEAQ. This CDR3 has 15 amino acids. V lost 7 bases and J lost 0, with 13 bases in between. The CDR3 sequence is CASNLVLSSYNEQFF. The CDR3 DNA follows: TGTGCCAGCAACCTCGTCCTTAGCTCCTACAATGAGCAGTTCTTC.

The chain is built from TRBV2 and TRBJ1-5; TRBD1 might be the D (6 bases). The V end lost 6 bases, the J end lost 2 bases, and 14 bases lay between the germline ends. Germline CDR1 and CDR2: SNHLY and FYNNEI. The CDR3 spans 15 residues. The CDR3 loop reads CASRNATGRNQPQHF. CDR3 nucleotide sequence: TGTGCCAGCAGAAATGCCACAGGGCGCAATCAGCCCCAGCATTTT.

The CDR3 nucleotides read TGTGCCTGGAGTGACAGCTACTATGGCTACACCTTC. Translation gives CAWSDSYYGYTF. The chain carries TRBV30 and TRBJ1-2; D is ambiguous. The CDR3 spans 12 residues. V was trimmed by 1 base and J by 3 bases, leaving 6 bases between them. Germline V gene lookup returns CDR1 GTSNPN and CDR2 SVGIG (reference sequence).

V and J are TRBV4-2 and TRBJ1-1; TRBD1 is a possible D gene (5 bases). Germline lookup yields CDR1 LGHNA and CDR2 YNFKEQ. V was trimmed by 3 bases and J by 7 bases, leaving 15 bases between them. This CDR3 has 14 residues. The chain's CDR3 is CASSQGTGGLEAFF. The CDR3 DNA reads as TGTGCCAGCAGCCAGGGCACAGGTGGGCTTGAAGCTTTCTTT.

This chain links TRBV5-1 with TRBJ1-5; D is possibly TRBD1 (5 bases). Germline CDR1 is SGHRS and CDR2 is YFSETQ. The CDR3 contains 14 residues. Trimming pared 4 bases from V and 2 bases from J, leaving 10 bases between. CDR3 residues: CASSLAGGNQPQHF. CDR3 in DNA: TGCGCCAGCAGCCTGGCGGGGGGCAATCAGCCCCAGCATTTT. Looking up the rest from reference TRBV5-1 and TRBJ1-5 gives the full variable domain: KAGVTQTPRYLIKTRGQQVTLSCSPISGHRSVSWYQQTPGQGLQFLFEYFSETQRNKGNFPGRFSGRQFSNSRSEMNVSTLELGDSALYLCASSLAGGNQPQHFGDGTRLSIL.

This clone was seen a handful of times. This chain uses TRBV29-1 with TRBJ2-3, with TRBD2 as a possible D gene (5 bases). This CDR3 comprises 13 residues. Germline CDR1 is SQVTM and CDR2 is ANQGSEA. V gave up 4 bases and J gave up 3 bases, with 11 bases separating them. The CDR3 loop is CSVGRGFTDTQYF. CDR3 in DNA: TGCAGCGTTGGACGGGGATTTACAGATACGCAGTATTTT.

Only one count was recorded for this clone. The chain carries TRBV11-2 and TRBJ2-1, with D perhaps matching TRBD2 (6 bases). CDR1 SGHAT and CDR2 FQNNGV come from the germline V gene. V lost 1 base and J lost 6, with 16 bases in between. The CDR3 sequence is 16 residues long. CDR3 sequence (DNA): TGTGCCAGCAGCTTAGGCCGTCTGGAGGGATTCAATGAGCAGTTCTTC. It encodes CASSLGRLEGFNEQFF.

The V call is TRBV9, the J call TRBJ2-5, with 7 bases matching TRBD1. This CDR3 comprises 15 residues. Germline CDR1 SGDLS, CDR2 YYNGEE. V lost 3 bases and J lost 2; bases outside the gene matches: 7. As DNA, the CDR3 is TGTGCCAGCAGCGCCAGTCCGGGACAGCAAGAGACCCAGTACTTC. Translation: CASSASPGQQETQYF.

The chain couples TRBV7-9 to TRBJ2-3, with D perhaps matching TRBD2 (6 bases). The CDR3 contains 16 residues. V shed 2 bases and J shed 12 bases, with 24 bases lying between them. Germline-derived CDR1 and CDR2 are SEHNR and FQNEAQ (reference sequence). As DNA, the CDR3 is TGTGCCAGCAGCTTATTGGCGGCGGGGTCTGCCGCACACCAGTATTTT. This encodes CASSLLAAGSAAHQYF. Filled out from reference TRBV7-9 and TRBJ2-3, the complete variable domain reads DTGVSQNPRHKITKRGQNVTFRCDPISEHNRLYWYRQTLGQGPEFLTYFQNEAQLEKSRLLSDRFSAERPKGSFSTLEIQRTEQGDSAMYLCASSLLAAGSAAHQYFGPGTRLTVL.

The genes are TRBV18 and TRBJ2-1; D might be TRBD1 (6 bases). The V gene's germline CDR1 is KGHSH and CDR2 LQKENI. The CDR3 is 18 amino acids. Trimming took off 6 bases at V and 0 bases at J, with 21 bases between the two ends. CDR3 coding DNA: TGTGCCAGCTCCCCAGGGGTAGGCAGGGCAGGCTCCTACAATGAGCAGTTCTTC. Translation: CASSPGVGRAGSYNEQFF.

This chain connects TRBV6-5 to TRBJ2-1; a possible D gene is TRBD2 (7 bases). The V and J ends lost 4 bases and 6 bases respectively, with 13 bases between them. Germline CDR1 reads MNHEY; CDR2 reads SVGAGI. The length of the CDR3 is 14 residues. CDR3 in amino acids: CASSLEGGRNEQFF. CDR3 DNA sequence: TGTGCCAGCAGTTTAGAGGGGGGGCGCAATGAGCAGTTCTTC.

The chain links TRBV10-2 to TRBJ1-5; 9 bases fit TRBD1. J gave up 2 bases and V 0 bases, and 11 bases lay outside the gene matches. Germline CDR1 and CDR2: WSHSY and SAAADI. The length of the CDR3 is 19 residues. CDR3 in amino acids: CASSESGTGTFFGNQPQHF. The CDR3 nucleotides are TGCGCCAGCAGTGAGTCCGGGACAGGGACGTTTTTCGGCAATCAGCCCCAGCATTTT.

V is TRBV18 and J is TRBJ1-4; no clear D. CDR3 length: 15 amino acids. Germline values: CDR1 KGHSH, CDR2 LQKENI. Trimming cost V 2 bases and J 6 bases, with 13 bases left between them. The CDR3 coding sequence is TGTGCCAGCTCACCATTCAGCGGGCGTGATGAAAAACTGTTTTTT. As protein: CASSPFSGRDEKLFF. The full variable domain, rest sourced from reference TRBV18 and TRBJ1-4, is NAGVMQNPRHLVRRRGQEARLRCSPMKGHSHVYWYRQLPEEGLKFMVYLQKENIIDESGMPKERFSAEFPKEGPSILRIQQVVRGDSAAYFCASSPFSGRDEKLFFGSGTQLSVL.

The rearrangement uses TRBV15 and TRBJ2-3; D remains ambiguous. This CDR3 region has 14 residues. The V and J ends lost 4 bases and 0 bases respectively, with 8 bases between them. Germline lookup yields CDR1 LNHNV and CDR2 YYDKDF (reference sequence). The CDR3 nucleotides read TGTGCCACCAGCATGTCACGGAGCACAGATACGCAGTATTTT. Encoded protein: CATSMSRSTDTQYF.

This chain links TRBV18 with TRBJ2-5; 11 nucleotides align to TRBD2. The CDR3 consists of 17 residues. The V gene end was trimmed by 3 bases and the J gene end by 0 bases; junction bases not matched to a gene: 6. Germline V CDR1 and CDR2: KGHSH, LQKENI. Written as DNA, the CDR3 is TGTGCCAGCTCACCCCAACTAGCGGGGGCAGACCAAGAGACCCAGTACTTC. It yields the protein CASSPQLAGADQETQYF.

About this clone: At one of its ends the junction is not consistent with the germline gene, which may arise from a read error. The chain uses TRBV7-9 and TRBJ2-5, with TRBD2 matching over 8 bases. Germline V gene lookup returns CDR1 SEHNR and CDR2 FQNEAQ (reference sequence). The CDR3 consists of 15 residues. The CDR3 DNA reads TGTTCCAGCAGCCGTACAGCGGGGGTGCAAGAGACCCAGTACTTC. It is translated as CSSSRTAGVQETQYF.

This clone was seen just once. V and J are TRBV9 and TRBJ1-2, with a weak D call TRBD1 (5 bases). This CDR3 is 14 amino acids long. Per the germline V gene, CDR1 is SGDLS and CDR2 is YYNGEE. V was trimmed by 4 bases and J by 2 bases, leaving 12 bases between them. The CDR3 reads CASSPGDSNYGYTF. The CDR3 nucleotides read TGTGCCAGCAGCCCGGGGGACTCAAACTATGGCTACACCTTC.